A selection of T cell receptor beta chains follows, all from one sample in a study of blood T cell repertoires in COVID-19. TCRdb's copy holds only in-frame clones and misses some; the assay was immunoSEQ multiplex PCR. The sample records 350,000 to 550,000 clones, 70% to 90% being singletons. Input material: PBMCs or T cells enriched from blood (not recorded which). These receptors all stem from a woman aged 18-30 years with acute COVID-19. Each CDR3 is given with its conserved first and last residue. A D gene is named only where the DNA matches it firmly. The size entry is marked missing in some rows and otherwise reads once, few, many or a size class.

-	TRBV9	TRBJ1-1	-	CASSVISGNTEAFF	TGTGCCAGCAGCGTAATTTCAGGGAACACTGAAGCTTTCTTT
-	TRBV4-1	TRBJ2-1	-	CASSQDWEPIVYYNEQFF	TGCGCCAGCAGCCAAGACTGGGAGCCCATTGTTTATTACAATGAGCAGTTCTTC
once	TRBV19	TRBJ1-3	-	CASSRIQSSSGNTIYF	TGTGCCAGTAGTCGCATCCAATCGAGCTCTGGAAACACCATATATTTT
-	TRBV24-1	TRBJ2-1	TRBD1	CATSDLRQGRNNEQFF	TGTGCCACCAGTGATTTGAGACAGGGGAGGAACAATGAGCAGTTCTTC
-	TRBV2	TRBJ2-1	-	CASVRDSYNEQFF	TGTGCCAGCGTCCGGGACTCTTACAATGAGCAGTTCTTC
-	TRBV24-1	TRBJ2-5	-	CATSDGSQETQYF	TGTGCCACCAGTGACGGGTCTCAAGAGACCCAGTACTTC
once	TRBV7-2	TRBJ2-5	-	CASSSPSGRTQYF	TGTGCCAGCAGCTCTCCTTCGGGGAGGACCCAGTACTTC
once	TRBV4-3	TRBJ2-3	-	CASSQEGGTDTQYF	TGCGCCAGCAGCCAGGAGGGTGGCACAGATACGCAGTATTTT
-	TRBV18	TRBJ2-7	TRBD1	CASSLRTGDEQYF	TGTGCCAGCTCACTGCGGACAGGTGATGAGCAGTACTTC
-	TRBV3-1/TRBV3-2	TRBJ1-4	-	CASSQRGRTRNEKLFF	TGTGCCAGCAGCCAAAGGGGCCGGACCAGAAATGAAAAACTGTTTTTT